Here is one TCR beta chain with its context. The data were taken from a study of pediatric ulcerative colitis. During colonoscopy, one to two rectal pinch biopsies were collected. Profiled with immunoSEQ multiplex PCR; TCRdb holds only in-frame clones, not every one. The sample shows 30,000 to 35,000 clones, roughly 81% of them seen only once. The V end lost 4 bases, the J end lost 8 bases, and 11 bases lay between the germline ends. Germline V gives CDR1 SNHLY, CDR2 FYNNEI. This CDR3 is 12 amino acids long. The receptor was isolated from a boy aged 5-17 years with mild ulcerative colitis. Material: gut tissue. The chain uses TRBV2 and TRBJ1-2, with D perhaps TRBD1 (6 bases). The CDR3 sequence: CASSGYREGYTF. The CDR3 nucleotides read TGTGCCAGCAGTGGATACAGGGAGGGCTACACCTTC.